Given below is one T cell receptor beta chain in context. As yet, its antigen is unknown. Construction of the TCR beta libraries employed iRepertoire HTBI primers in conjunction with Arm-PCR of CDR3 regions. In the original workflow: Across all samples, roughly 62 TRBV segments and 11 to 15 TRBJ segments were identified. TCRdb itself ran the multiplex PCR reads through MiXCR, one entry per CDR3 protein. For this entry, the V and J calls and clone size follow TCRdb and not the study's own pipeline. The table lists around 400,000 distinct CDR3 sequences, around 24% of them singletons. The data are from a study of regulatory T cells in long-lasting Graves disease. Study in general: Persistent Graves' disease required over 5 years of antithyroid drugs and positive TSH receptor antibodies.

Study observations and caveats: Segments TRBV28, TRBJ1-2 and TRBJ2-5 showed preferential usage in persistent disease. Those with persistent Graves' had less TCR diversity than newly diagnosed patients.

The time point: persistent/refractory GD, antithyroid drugs over 5 years with positive TRAb. PBMC RNA was the source of the TCR library. From germline, CDR1 is DFQATT and CDR2 SNEGSKA (reference sequence). This CDR3 spans 14 amino acids. V shed 6 bases, J shed 6 bases, and the junction held 10 bases outside the gene matches. The sequencing used peripheral blood mononuclear cells (PBMCs), collected when the disease was refractory, from a patient treated with antithyroid drugs. This clonotype was sampled from a female donor with Graves disease. V and J are TRBV20-1 and TRBJ2-7, with 11 bases aligning to TRBD2. CDR3 coding DNA: TGCAGTGCAACTCCGGGACTAGCGGCTATCGAGCAGTACTTC. Translated, it gives CSATPGLAAIEQYF.